This entry lists 4 T cell receptor beta chains sequenced from one sample in a study. Tregs were sorted as CD4+CD25+CD127-/low cells. TCRdb itself ran the 5' RACE reads through MiXCR, one entry per CDR3 protein. Among tens of thousands of distinct CDR3 sequences, 22% were seen once, and the ten largest hold 4.3%. Sequences were obtained from Tregs sorted from a lymph node. Receptors originate from a female donor with breast cancer.

This clonotype was found a few times. The V gene is TRBV3-1, the J gene TRBJ2-7; D gene unclear. Germline CDR1 LGHDT, CDR2 YNNKEL (reference sequence). The V gene lost 4 bases and the J gene lost 4 bases, with 14 bases spanning the gap. CDR3 size: 14 residues. CDR3 DNA sequence: TGTGCCAGCAGCCCCGGGCTTCTCCGATACGAGCAGTACTTC. Its protein product is CASSPGLLRYEQYF.

This clonotype was seen a few times. The V call is TRBV7-2, the J call TRBJ2-7; D gene ambiguous. The ends were cut back, 5 bases at V and 0 bases at J, with 2 bases in the middle. CDR3 length: 11 amino acids. Germline V lookup: CDR1 SGHTA, CDR2 FQGNSA. The DNA for the CDR3 is TGTGCCAGCAGCATCTCCTACGAGCAGTACTTC. Protein sequence: CASSISYEQYF.

The chain recombines TRBV12-3 or TRBV12-4 with TRBJ2-4; D call uncertain. Trimming pared 5 bases from V and 1 base from J, leaving 6 bases between. The CDR3 is 13 amino acids. The CDR3 DNA sequence: TGTGCCAGCAGTGTAGGGGCCAAAAACATTCAGTACTTC. Protein: CASSVGAKNIQYF.

This clonotype was counted at least ten times. The chain links TRBV20-1 to TRBJ2-7; possibly TRBD2 for D (5 bases). Germline CDR1 DFQATT, CDR2 SNEGSKA (reference sequence). V lost 3 bases, J lost 0 bases, and 12 bases lay in between. The CDR3 totals 14 residues. The CDR3 nucleotides read TGCAGTGCTAGCGGGAAGGGAAGCTCCTACGAGCAGTACTTC. This encodes CSASGKGSSYEQYF.